This TCR beta chain was identified in a study of beta chain features in type 1 diabetes. Looking at the study overall: Age, gender and cell yields were similar between patients and healthy donors.

Of the isolated RNA, all was reverse transcribed, and so the sequenced material was expressed TCRB transcripts. TCRdb's copy holds only in-frame clones and misses some; the assay was immunoSEQ multiplex PCR. Among approximately 160,000 clones listed, over 9% were seen once. Regarding this clone: Its antigen is currently unknown.

Study-level points and caveats: VDJ junctions from type 1 diabetes patients carried fewer insertions and larger deletions. Significant though moderate, a shortening of TCRB CDR3s appeared in all four CD4+ subsets of Type 1 diabetes patients.

CDR1 is SGHTA and CDR2 is FQGNSA in the germline V gene. V was pared by 5 bases and J by 2 bases, with 14 bases between. The CDR3 totals 15 residues. This receptor was obtained from a man aged 25 to 40 with type 1 diabetes. The V gene is TRBV7-2, the J gene TRBJ2-3, with unresolved D. Specimen: central memory CD4+ T cells from blood. As DNA, the CDR3 is TGTGCCAGCAGCCCGAAACAGAGAATCACAGATACGCAGTATTTT. Protein: CASSPKQRITDTQYF.